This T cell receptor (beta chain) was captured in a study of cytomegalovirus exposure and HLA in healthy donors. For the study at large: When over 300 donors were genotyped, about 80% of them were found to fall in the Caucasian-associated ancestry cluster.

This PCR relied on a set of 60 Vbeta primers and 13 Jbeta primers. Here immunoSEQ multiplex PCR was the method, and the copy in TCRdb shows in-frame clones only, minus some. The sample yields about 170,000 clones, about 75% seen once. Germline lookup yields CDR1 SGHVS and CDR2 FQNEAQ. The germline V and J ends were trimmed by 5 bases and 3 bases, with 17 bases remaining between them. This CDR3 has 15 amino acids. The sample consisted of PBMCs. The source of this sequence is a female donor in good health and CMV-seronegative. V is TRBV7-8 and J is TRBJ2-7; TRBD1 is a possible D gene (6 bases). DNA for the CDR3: TGTGCCAGCAGCCCCCCCGGACAGTTTGTCTACGAGCAGTACTTC. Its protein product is CASSPPGQFVYEQYF.